One sample yielded the 10 T cell receptor beta chains listed below, sequenced in a study of blood T cell dynamics during melanoma immunotherapy. This table comes from immunoSEQ multiplex PCR, and its TCRdb copy is limited to in-frame clones, with some not included. Among 15,000 to 20,000 clones, 91% were seen once, and the ten largest hold 1.8%. As for time point: pre-treatment baseline. The specimen was blood, collected from a patient treated with checkpoint blockade. The origin of the receptors is a human donor with melanoma.

CDR3 DNA: TGTGCCAGCAGCACACGCGCTCAGGGGGAGGCTTTCTTT. Its translation: CASSTRAQGEAFF. The genes are TRBV5-8 and TRBJ1-1, with 7 bases identical to TRBD1. V was pared by 4 bases and J by 11 bases, with 11 bases of the junction left unmatched. From germline, CDR1 is SGHTS and CDR2 YDEGEE. The CDR3 runs 13 residues.

The chain carries TRBV10-3 and TRBJ1-6, with a tentative D call TRBD1 (6 bases). The CDR3 runs to 14 residues. CDR1 is ENHRY, CDR2 SYGVKD, per germline. Trimming stripped 7 bases from V and 7 bases from J, with 14 bases between. The CDR3 region has the DNA TGTGCCATCAAACCGACAGGCTCCAATTCACCCCTCCACTTT. Its translation: CAIKPTGSNSPLHF.

This chain joins TRBV30 and TRBJ2-2, with 7 bases lining up with TRBD2. Germline loops: CDR1 GTSNPN, CDR2 SVGIG (reference sequence). This CDR3 spans 15 amino acids. V lost 4 bases to trimming and J lost 7 bases; unmatched junction nucleotides: 12. The CDR3 spells CAWTEGAGMNGELFF. CDR3 nucleotide sequence: TGTGCCTGGACGGAAGGAGCGGGGATGAACGGGGAGCTGTTTTTT.

CDR3 nucleotides: TGCGCCAGCAGCCAAGCTACTAGCCGGACAACCAAGAACACTGAAGCTTTCTTT. Residues: CASSQATSRTTKNTEAFF. This chain joins TRBV4-1 and TRBJ1-1; possibly TRBD1 for D (5 bases). The CDR3 totals 18 residues. The germline V and J ends were trimmed by 1 base and 1 base, with 19 bases remaining between them. The V gene's germline CDR1 is MGHRA and CDR2 YSYEKL.

V gene TRBV6-5 combines with J gene TRBJ2-7; the match to TRBD2 covers 7 bases. V gave up 4 bases and J gave up 2 bases; unmatched junction bases: 8. The CDR3 contains 15 residues. In germline, CDR1 is MNHEY, CDR2 SVGAGI. CDR3 residues: CASSSVGGGAYEQYF. DNA of the CDR3: TGTGCCAGCAGTTCCGTTGGGGGGGGAGCCTACGAGCAGTACTTC.

This clone has only one observation. The chain joins TRBV9 to TRBJ2-1; 7 bases map to TRBD1. CDR3 length equals 14 residues. V was clipped by 0 bases and J by 3 bases; unmatched bases: 0. Germline V gene sequence: CDR1 SGDLS, CDR2 YYNGEE. The CDR3 DNA sequence: TGTGCCAGCAGCGTAGGGGACAGCTACAATGAGCAGTTCTTC. Amino acid sequence: CASSVGDSYNEQFF.

CDR3 sequence reads: CASSGGGESTEAFF. The CDR3 bases are TGTGCCAGCAGTGGGGGGGGCGAGAGCACTGAAGCTTTCTTT. The gene calls are TRBV13 and TRBJ1-1, with D possibly TRBD1 on 6 matching bases. The CDR3 has 14 amino acids. V lost 6 bases and J lost 4, with 15 bases in between. Looked up from germline, CDR1 is PRHDT and CDR2 is FYEKMQ (reference sequence).

This chain links TRBV6-5 with TRBJ2-3, with a possible D match to TRBD2 (5 bases). Germline CDR1 reads MNHEY; CDR2 reads SVGAGI. Trimming removed 2 bases from V and 4 bases from J, with 13 bases in between. The CDR3 extends over 15 amino acids. The CDR3 protein is CASSYRDSRADTQYF. In nucleotides, the CDR3 is TGTGCCAGCAGTTACCGGGATAGTCGGGCAGATACGCAGTATTTT.

This chain joins TRBV4-2 and TRBJ1-1, with D unclear. The V end lost 0 bases, the J end lost 5 bases, and 19 bases lay between the germline ends. Germline V lookup: CDR1 LGHNA, CDR2 YNFKEQ. This CDR3 is built from 17 residues. For the CDR3, the DNA is TGTGCCAGCAGCCAAGAAGGATTAAGGGTTTTGGTTACTGAAGCTTTCTTT. Translation: CASSQEGLRVLVTEAFF.

In its sample, this clone was seen a few times. The chain joins TRBV6-5 to TRBJ1-2; the D gene is possibly TRBD1 (6 bases). Germline CDR1 is MNHEY and CDR2 is SVGAGI. V was pared by 6 bases and J by 5 bases, with 10 bases between. This CDR3 has 12 residues. The CDR3 loop reads CASRQGQYGYTF. The CDR3 DNA sequence: TGTGCCAGCAGGCAAGGACAGTATGGCTACACCTTC.